The clone carrying this TCR beta chain was seen ten or more times. The data originate from a study of T cells in Graves' hyperthyroidism and ophthalmopathy. Researchers amplified the TCR beta CDR3 regions from RNA transcripts. First-round RT-PCR with HTBI primers amplified the TCR CDR3 region. TCRdb analysed the multiplex PCR reads with MiXCR anew, one entry per CDR3 protein. In the table there are around 280,000 distinct CDR3 sequences, more than 10% of which are singletons. The V segment lost 4 bases and the J segment 6 bases; nucleotides outside the gene matches: 12. This CDR3 spans 17 amino acids. Germline-derived CDR1 and CDR2 are MGHRA and YSYEKL.

Sequenced input: blood. The chain uses TRBV4-1 and TRBJ2-1; 10 nucleotides agree with TRBD2. The origin of this receptor is a young woman with Graves' hyperthyroidism that later progressed to Graves' ophthalmopathy. As DNA, the CDR3 is TGCGCCAGCAGCCCGGAAGGGTTTCTAGCGGGGGCCAATGAGCAGTTCTTC. Residues: CASSPEGFLAGANEQFF.